This is a list of T cell receptor beta chains from one sample in a study of T cell responses to AZD1222 COVID-19 vaccine. Data came from immunoSEQ multiplex PCR; TCRdb stores just in-frame clones and leaves some out. The sample contains around 100,000 clones, around nine tenths of which appear only once. The material was peripheral blood, obtained 28 days after the second AZD1222 dose. The receptors here all came from an adult who received the AZD1222 COVID-19 vaccine. Both conserved end residues are part of each CDR3. Each record gives: J gene, clone size, D gene, V gene, CDR3 DNA, CDR3 protein. The D gene is left open where the match is weak. A clone size is listed for some rows: how often the clone was seen (once, few, many), or a class if it is expanded.

>TRBJ2-3|-|-|TRBV5-1
TGCGCCAGCAGCTCCTCCAGGGGCACAGATACGCAGTATTTT
CASSSSRGTDTQYF
>TRBJ1-2|-|-|TRBV6-2/TRBV6-3
TGTGCCAGCAGTGCTAAACCTAACTATGGCTACACCTTC
CASSAKPNYGYTF
>TRBJ1-2|-|-|TRBV30
TGTGCCTGGGGAGATCTAGGACGGGCTGCTTATGGCTACACCTTC
CAWGDLGRAAYGYTF
>TRBJ2-2|-|-|TRBV7-9
TGTGCCAGCAGCTTATCGGGGGACACCGGGGAGCTGTTTTTT
CASSLSGDTGELFF
>TRBJ1-1|-|-|TRBV29-1
TGCAGCGTCAGGAACACTGAAGCTTTCTTT
CSVRNTEAFF
>TRBJ2-7|-|TRBD1|TRBV4-2
TGTGCCAGCAGCCAAGATCTTCCCCGGACAGGGGGGGTCTACGAGCAGTACTTC
CASSQDLPRTGGVYEQYF
>TRBJ1-4|-|-|TRBV30
TGTGCCTGGAGTCCCCCAGTATCCGGGGAAAAACTGTTTTTT
CAWSPPVSGEKLFF
>TRBJ2-5|-|-|TRBV5-1
TGCGCCAGCAGCTTCGGAGAGACCCAGTACTTC
CASSFGETQYF
>TRBJ2-7|-|TRBD2|TRBV5-6
TGTGCCAGCAGCTCGGGACTAGCGGGATCCTACGAGCAGTACTTC
CASSSGLAGSYEQYF
>TRBJ1-1|-|-|TRBV6-5
TGTGCCAGCAGTTACCGGGCAAACGCAGGGCCGACTGAAGCTTTCTTT
CASSYRANAGPTEAFF
>TRBJ2-1|-|TRBD2|TRBV7-9
TGTGCCAGCGGCGAGACTAGCGGGGCTTACAATGAGCAGTTCTTC
CASGETSGAYNEQFF
>TRBJ1-6|-|-|TRBV6-2/TRBV6-3
TGTGCCAGCAGTTCACGGATATCACCCCTCCACTTT
CASSSRISPLHF
>TRBJ2-2|once|-|TRBV7-6
TGTGCCAGCAGCATGGCCACGAGTTCCGGGGAGCTGTTTTTT
CASSMATSSGELFF
>TRBJ2-2|-|-|TRBV5-1
TGCGCCAGCAGCTCCGGAAAAGCGAACACCGGGGAGCTGTTTTTT
CASSSGKANTGELFF
>TRBJ2-1|-|TRBD2|TRBV5-1
TGCGCCAGCAGCCGGGCTAGCGGGGGAAATGAGCAGTTCTTC
CASSRASGGNEQFF
>TRBJ2-1|-|-|TRBV19
TGTGCCAGTAGCAAACTAGCCCGGGTTAATGAGCAGTTCTTC
CASSKLARVNEQFF
>TRBJ1-3|-|-|TRBV30
TGTGCCTGGAGACAGGTTGGAAACACCATATATTTT
CAWRQVGNTIYF
>TRBJ2-7|-|TRBD2|TRBV4-1
TGCGCCAGCAGCCAGGGACTAGCGGGAGGCTACGAGCAGTACTTC
CASSQGLAGGYEQYF
>TRBJ1-5|-|-|TRBV7-8
TGTGCCAGCAGCTTAGACGTCAGCCTCCTCAATCAGCCCCAGCATTTT
CASSLDVSLLNQPQHF
>TRBJ1-4|-|-|TRBV2
TGTGCCAGCAGTGCTGCCGGGACGTGGGGTGAAAAACTGTTTTTT
CASSAAGTWGEKLFF
>TRBJ2-1|-|-|TRBV30
TGTGCCTGCCCCCGGAGGGGATCCTACAATGAGCAGTTCTTC
CACPRRGSYNEQFF
>TRBJ2-1|-|TRBD2|TRBV4-1
TGCGCCAGCAGCTTCACTAGCGGGAGGCCCGATGAGCAGTTCTTC
CASSFTSGRPDEQFF
>TRBJ2-7|-|-|TRBV6-2/TRBV6-3
TGTGCCAGCAGTTACTCCGTTGAAGGGGGCTACGAGCAGTACTTC
CASSYSVEGGYEQYF
>TRBJ1-2|-|-|TRBV2
TGTGCCAGCAGTGAGGGGGGTCAAGGGGACTACACCTTC
CASSEGGQGDYTF
>TRBJ2-1|-|TRBD2|TRBV27
TGTGCCAGCAGTTTTAATCGACTAGCGGAATCCCTCTACAATGAGCAGTTCTTC
CASSFNRLAESLYNEQFF
>TRBJ2-1|-|-|TRBV7-9
TGTGCCAGCAGCTTGGGAACTAGCCACAATGAGCAGTTCTTC
CASSLGTSHNEQFF
>TRBJ1-3|-|-|TRBV11-2
TGTGCCAGCACCTCTAACAGGATTGGAAACACCATATATTTT
CASTSNRIGNTIYF
>TRBJ2-3|-|-|TRBV5-4
TGTGCCAGCAGCTTGGAAGGTCTAGATCTAGATACGCAGTATTTT
CASSLEGLDLDTQYF
>TRBJ2-1|-|-|TRBV12-3/TRBV12-4
TGTGCCAGCAGCCCGGGTTACAATGAGCAGTTCTTC
CASSPGYNEQFF
>TRBJ2-1|-|-|TRBV18
TGTGCCAGCTCACCAGAAATAGGGGACTACAATGAGCAGTTCTTC
CASSPEIGDYNEQFF
>TRBJ1-2|-|-|TRBV19
TGTGCCAGTCATTTTCAGGAACCCAACTATGGCTACACCTTC
CASHFQEPNYGYTF
>TRBJ2-2|-|-|TRBV12-5
TGTGCTAGTGGTTTGGTACGCGGAGGGAGGTTGATCGGCACCGGGGAGCTGTTTTTT
CASGLVRGGRLIGTGELFF
>TRBJ2-2|-|TRBD1|TRBV27
TGTGCCAGCAGTTATAGGGGGCGTGGGGACACCGGGGAGCTGTTTTTT
CASSYRGRGDTGELFF
>TRBJ1-1|-|-|TRBV2
TGTGCCAGCCGACAGCGCGCGACCATGAACACTGAAGCTTTCTTT
CASRQRATMNTEAFF
>TRBJ1-2|-|-|TRBV4-2
TGTGCCAGCAGCCAAGATCCGGCAGGAACCTATGGCTACACCTTC
CASSQDPAGTYGYTF
>TRBJ1-5|-|TRBD1|TRBV7-9
TGTGCCAGCAGCGCCCCCGGGACAGGGGTGGCTCAGCCCCAGCATTTT
CASSAPGTGVAQPQHF
>TRBJ2-5|-|-|TRBV6-5
TGTGCCAGCAGTTACCTCGAGACCCAGTACTTC
CASSYLETQYF
>TRBJ1-1|-|TRBD1|TRBV28
TGTGCCAGCAACCCCCGGGACAGGGGGTCCGTCGGGAACACTGAAGCTTTCTTT
CASNPRDRGSVGNTEAFF
>TRBJ1-1|-|-|TRBV11-3
TGTGCCAGCAGCTTAGATCCAGGGACTGAAGCTTTCTTT
CASSLDPGTEAFF
>TRBJ2-3|once|TRBD2|TRBV5-4
TGTGCCAGCGGGCTAGCGGGAGGAACAGATACGCAGTATTTT
CASGLAGGTDTQYF
>TRBJ2-1|-|-|TRBV9
TGTGCCAGCAGCCCCCGGGACGCCAGCTACAATGAGCAGTTCTTC
CASSPRDASYNEQFF
>TRBJ2-7|-|-|TRBV14
TGTGCCAGCAGCCAAGATTGGGACGTCCGGGGTGCCTACGAGCAGTACTTC
CASSQDWDVRGAYEQYF